Sequencing of this T cell receptor (beta chain) was carried out in a study of identical twins. This clonotype was observed many times. The CDR3 covers 13 residues. The V and J ends lost 1 base and 5 bases, in that order; junction bases with no gene match: 1. MiXCR was run by TCRdb on the 5' RACE reads, yielding one entry per CDR3 protein. Of 350,000 to 450,000 distinct CDR3 sequences in the sample, approximately 17% were seen once. Sequenced sample: naive T cells sorted from blood. This rearrangement joins TRBV12-3 or TRBV12-4 to TRBJ1-1, with 7 bases matching TRBD1. The clonotype was recovered from a man aged 45-60 years in good health. The CDR3 region is CASSLGQGTEAFF. The DNA for the CDR3 is TGTGCCAGCAGTTTAGGACAGGGAACTGAAGCTTTCTTT.